The 29 T cell receptor beta chains reported below all come from one sample, sequenced in a study of type 1 regulatory T cells. No antigen has been identified for these receptors. Each CDR3 protein gets one entry after TCRdb re-called the reads with MiXCR. Of several thousand distinct CDR3 sequences listed, roughly a third are singletons. Study-wide points: Compared with non-Tr1 cells, Tr1 cells showed a narrower TCR repertoire.

Sequenced input: cultured type 1 regulatory T (Tr1) cells, either the whole culture or a sorted fraction (not recorded which). The receptors were sampled from a human donor in good health.

This clonotype has only a few counts. The genes are TRBV20-1 and TRBJ2-5; D perhaps matches TRBD2 (6 bases). V gave up 5 bases and J gave up 4 bases, with 17 bases separating them. This CDR3 contains 14 residues. CDR1 is DFQATT and CDR2 is SNEGSKA in the germline V gene (reference sequence). The CDR3 loop is CSAQSGLVGETQYF. For the CDR3, the DNA is TGCAGTGCTCAATCGGGACTGGTAGGAGAGACCCAGTACTTC.

This clonotype came up many times. V gene TRBV5-1 combines with J gene TRBJ2-2; D remains ambiguous. The germline V gene has CDR1 SGHRS and CDR2 YFSETQ. The V end lost 2 bases, the J end lost 2 bases, and 1 base lay between the germline ends. The CDR3 has 12 amino acids. In nucleotides, the CDR3 is TGCGCCAGCAGCTTAAACACCGGGGAGCTGTTTTTT. This translates into CASSLNTGELFF.

J is TRBJ1-6 and V is TRBV4-2, with 7 bases matching TRBD1. Germline CDR1 is LGHNA and CDR2 is YNFKEQ. This CDR3 contains 22 residues. V dropped 0 bases and J dropped 0; count of bases not matched to a gene: 17. CDR3 amino acids: CASSQEVPFSQGFSSYNSPLHF. The DNA of the CDR3 is TGTGCCAGCAGCCAAGAAGTTCCGTTTTCACAGGGGTTCAGCTCCTATAATTCACCCCTCCACTTT.

The rearrangement joins TRBV7-2 to TRBJ1-2; D is undetermined. V was shortened by 7 bases and J by 4 bases, with 13 bases between the two germline ends. Germline V gives CDR1 SGHTA, CDR2 FQGNSA. The CDR3 contains 13 residues. The chain's CDR3 is CASTNRRTYGYTF. The CDR3 nucleotides are TGTGCCAGCACCAATAGACGGACCTATGGCTACACCTTC.

The J gene is TRBJ2-7, the V gene TRBV12-3 or TRBV12-4, with TRBD1 identical over 12 bases. The CDR3 runs to 14 residues. Trimming took 6 bases from V and 5 from J; bases not matched to a gene: 5. DNA for the CDR3: TGTGCCAGCAGCGCGGGACAGGGGGCGAACGAGCAGTACTTC. Translation: CASSAGQGANEQYF.

The chain employs TRBV7-3 and TRBJ2-1; 9 nucleotides agree with TRBD2. Per germline, CDR1 SGHTA and CDR2 FQGTGA. J lost 7 bases, V lost 2 bases, and 6 bases had no gene match. This CDR3 contains 15 residues. The CDR3 DNA sequence: TGTGCCAGCAGCTTATCTGCGGGAGGGCCGAATGAGCAGTTCTTC. It specifies CASSLSAGGPNEQFF.

This clonotype was seen a few times. Written as DNA, the CDR3 is TGTGCCAGCAGCTTTGGGACTAGCGAAAGTTACGAGCAGTACTTC. This codes for CASSFGTSESYEQYF. The chain links TRBV7-6 to TRBJ2-7, with 10 bases aligning to TRBD2. V lost 3 bases, J lost 4 bases, and 6 bases stayed unmatched. The CDR3 loop spans 15 amino acids. CDR1 SGHVS and CDR2 FNYEAQ come from the germline V gene. The full variable domain, its missing parts supplied by reference TRBV7-6 and TRBJ2-7, is GAGVSQSPRYKVTKRGQDVALRCDPISGHVSLYWYRQALGQGPEFLTYFNYEAQQDKSGLPNDRFSAERPEGSISTLTIQRTEQRDSAMYRCASSFGTSESYEQYFGPGTRLTVT.

This clonotype occurred many times. The V and J genes are TRBV20-1 and TRBJ2-1; the D gene could be TRBD1 or TRBD2 (6 bases each). Looked up from germline, CDR1 is DFQATT and CDR2 is SNEGSKA (reference sequence). The length of the CDR3 is 14 residues. Trimming stripped 4 bases from V and 7 bases from J, with 17 bases between. CDR3 amino acids: CSATSGLGGNEQFF. The CDR3 nucleotides are TGCAGTGCTACCAGCGGGTTAGGGGGGAATGAGCAGTTCTTC.

The rearrangement joins TRBV5-1 to TRBJ2-2; no definite D call. The germline V and J ends were trimmed by 0 bases and 5 bases, with 8 bases remaining between them. The CDR3 consists of 14 residues. Looked up from germline, CDR1 is SGHRS and CDR2 is YFSETQ. Written as DNA, the CDR3 is TGCGCCAGCAGCTTGGTAACCGGAACCGGGGAGCTGTTTTTT. It is translated as CASSLVTGTGELFF.

For this clonotype: Possible read error: a much larger clone is one base away. This rearrangement joins TRBV3-1 to TRBJ1-3, with a weak D call TRBD1 (5 bases). This CDR3 has 16 residues. The ends were cut back, 1 base at V and 6 bases at J, with 16 bases in the middle. Germline-derived CDR1 and CDR2 are LGHDT and YNNKEL (reference sequence). The DNA of the CDR3 is TGTGCCAGCAGCCAAGTCCTCCGGGACGGACCAAACACCATATATTTT. Protein product: CASSQVLRDGPNTIYF.

By its share, this clonotype is medium-sized. The chain recombines TRBV5-1 with TRBJ1-1; D is perhaps TRBD1 (5 bases). This CDR3 is built from 14 residues. Germline CDR1 is SGHRS and CDR2 is YFSETQ. V was clipped by 2 bases and J by 1 base, with 9 bases between them. CDR3 amino acids: CASSFGGGNTEAFF. CDR3 nucleotide sequence: TGCGCCAGCAGCTTTGGGGGGGGGAACACTGAAGCTTTCTTT. The variable domain in full, with the rest retrieved from reference TRBV5-1 and TRBJ1-1, is KAGVTQTPRYLIKTRGQQVTLSCSPISGHRSVSWYQQTPGQGLQFLFEYFSETQRNKGNFPGRFSGRQFSNSRSEMNVSTLELGDSALYLCASSFGGGNTEAFFGQGTRLTVV.

On this clonotype: A read error may account for a junction end that differs from germline. This chain connects TRBV7-2 to TRBJ2-7; D is ambiguous. Germline assignment: CDR1 SGHTA and CDR2 FQGNSA. This CDR3 contains 13 residues. CDR3 in amino acids: CAGSLVVSYEQYF. For the CDR3, the DNA is TGTGCCGGCAGCTTAGTGGTCTCCTACGAGCAGTACTTC.

This clonotype came up many times. This chain uses TRBV5-1 with TRBJ2-3; 12 nucleotides agree with TRBD2. The CDR3 spans 19 residues. Losses at the gene ends were 0 bases for V and 6 bases for J; bases not matched to a gene: 14. Germline V CDR1 and CDR2: SGHRS, YFSETQ. CDR3 nucleotide sequence: TGCGCCAGCAGCTTGGGAAGCGGGACGCGACTAGCGGGAGCTGATACGCAGTATTTT. Translated, it gives CASSLGSGTRLAGADTQYF.

This clonotype is medium-sized. The chain uses TRBV13 and TRBJ1-1; weak D call: TRBD1 (6 bases). The CDR3 sequence is 14 residues long. V dropped 6 bases and J dropped 1 base, with 12 bases sitting between them. Germline CDR1 and CDR2: PRHDT and FYEKMQ (reference sequence). Here the CDR3 reads CASRPQGPNTEAFF. CDR3 nucleotide sequence: TGTGCCAGCAGGCCACAGGGTCCGAACACTGAAGCTTTCTTT. Supplemented by reference TRBV13 and TRBJ1-1, the full variable domain reads AAGVIQSPRHLIKEKRETATLKCYPIPRHDTVYWYQQGPGQDPQFLISFYEKMQSDKGSIPDRFSAQQFSDYHSELNMSSLELGDSALYFCASRPQGPNTEAFFGQGTRLTVV.

This clonotype rates as medium-sized. This chain joins TRBV5-1 and TRBJ1-5, with no clear D. This CDR3 has 14 amino acids. With 4 bases removed from V and 2 bases from J, the gap between germline ends came to 10 bases. Germline V gene lookup returns CDR1 SGHRS and CDR2 YFSETQ. The CDR3 loop is CASSLDGGNQPQHF. DNA of the CDR3: TGCGCCAGCAGCCTAGATGGTGGCAATCAGCCCCAGCATTTT.

In its sample, this clonotype ranks as medium-sized. The chain is built from TRBV7-2 and TRBJ2-3; D unclear. With 3 bases removed from V and 6 bases from J, the gap between germline ends came to 13 bases. The length of the CDR3 is 14 residues. CDR1 SGHTA and CDR2 FQGNSA come from the germline V gene. The CDR3 loop reads CASSFPQSTDTQYF. The CDR3 coding sequence is TGTGCCAGCAGCTTCCCACAATCGACCGATACGCAGTATTTT.

In this sample, this clonotype turned up many times. V and J are TRBV6-5 and TRBJ1-5, with D unresolved. CDR1 is MNHEY, CDR2 SVGAGI, per germline. This CDR3 region has 15 residues. Trimming pared 6 bases from V and 0 bases from J, leaving 12 bases between. The chain's CDR3 is CASSGSGFSNQPQHF. CDR3 sequence (DNA): TGTGCCAGCAGCGGAAGCGGATTTAGCAATCAGCCCCAGCATTTT.

This chain uses TRBV9 with TRBJ1-2; 8 positions agree with TRBD1. V gave up 4 bases and J gave up 4 bases; unmatched junction bases: 6. Germline assignment: CDR1 SGDLS and CDR2 YYNGEE. The CDR3 has 14 amino acids. The CDR3 DNA reads as TGTGCCAGCAGCCCCGGGACAGGAGTCTATGGCTACACCTTC. Its protein product is CASSPGTGVYGYTF.

The J gene is TRBJ2-3, the V gene TRBV7-2, with D perhaps assigned TRBD1 or TRBD2 (5 bases each). Germline CDR1 SGHTA, CDR2 FQGNSA. With 11 bases removed from V and 0 bases from J, the gap between germline ends came to 21 bases. The CDR3 covers 16 residues. The CDR3, as DNA: TGTGCCTGCCAGATCGGGGCTAGCAGGAGCACAGATACGCAGTATTTT. This sequence encodes CACQIGASRSTDTQYF.

The sample holds a few counts of this clonotype. The genes are TRBV6-1 and TRBJ2-5; TRBD1 agrees at 8 bases. The CDR3 has 18 residues. V lost 1 base and J lost 4; bases outside the gene matches: 14. CDR1 and CDR2 from the germline V gene are MNHNS and SASEGT. CDR3 sequence: CASSEGTLPTGGIETQYF. Written as DNA, the CDR3 is TGTGCCAGCAGTGAAGGAACCCTCCCCACAGGGGGGATAGAGACCCAGTACTTC.

Comment on this clonotype: A read error may be the cause here, since a much bigger clone is one base away. This chain links TRBV10-3 with TRBJ2-7, with 7 bases identical to TRBD1. Germline CDR1 and CDR2: ENHRY and SYGVKD. V gave up 5 bases and J gave up 3 bases; unmatched junction bases: 4. This CDR3 contains 13 residues. CDR3 sequence reads: CAISTNRGYEQYF. CDR3 nucleotides: TGTGCCATCAGTACAAACAGGGGCTACGAGCAGTACTTC.

The chain has TRBV10-2 and TRBJ1-4, with a weak D call TRBD1 (6 bases). This CDR3 spans 15 amino acids. Germline lookup yields CDR1 WSHSY and CDR2 SAAADI. V lost 8 bases and J 5 bases, leaving 18 bases between the germline ends. The CDR3 DNA reads TGCGCCAGCCGAAAAGGGCAGGGGCCGAATGAAAAACTGTTTTTT. Protein: CASRKGQGPNEKLFF.

This clonotype has just a few counts. The chain is built from TRBV5-1 and TRBJ2-1, with 10 bases identical to TRBD2. This CDR3 is built from 16 residues. Per germline, CDR1 SGHRS and CDR2 YFSETQ. After removal of 0 bases from V and 7 bases from J, the junction contained 7 bases not matched to a gene. CDR3 sequence (DNA): TGCGCCAGCAGCTTGGAAGCGGGAGGGCCGGAGAATGAGCAGTTCTTC. Translation: CASSLEAGGPENEQFF.

Comments on this clonotype: Given a much more abundant clone one base away, this may be a read error. CDR3: CASSLVGETQYF. CDR3 DNA sequence: TGTGCCAGCAGTTTGGTCGGAGAGACCCAGTACTTC. V usage is TRBV12-3 or TRBV12-4 and J usage is TRBJ2-5; D uncertain. Trimming took off 3 bases at V and 4 bases at J, with 6 bases between the two ends. The length of the CDR3 is 12 residues.

The chain has TRBV10-3 and TRBJ1-4; 7 positions match TRBD1. The germline CDR1 and CDR2 sequences are ENHRY and SYGVKD. V trimming: 2 bases; J trimming: 7 bases; junction bases outside the gene matches: 7. CDR3 length: 15 amino acids. The CDR3 here is CAISEPPGGPEKLFF. Written as DNA, the CDR3 is TGTGCCATCAGTGAGCCCCCAGGGGGACCTGAAAAACTGTTTTTT.

This clonotype was seen only a few times. This sequence joins TRBV7-6 and TRBJ2-7; 9 nucleotides align to TRBD2. This CDR3 spans 15 amino acids. The V and J ends lost 2 bases and 5 bases, in that order; junction bases with no gene match: 7. Germline loops: CDR1 SGHVS, CDR2 FNYEAQ. For the CDR3, the DNA is TGTGCCAGCAGCTTAATAGCGGGAGTCGGCAACGAGCAGTACTTC. This translates into CASSLIAGVGNEQYF.

The table lists this clonotype with a few counts. The CDR3 DNA sequence: TGTGCCAGCAGTCCCACAGCAGATACGCAGTATTTT. Translated: CASSPTADTQYF. The chain joins TRBV27 to TRBJ2-3; D remains unclear. Germline V gives CDR1 MNHEY, CDR2 SMNVEV (reference sequence). Trimming removed 5 bases at V and 4 bases at J, with 7 bases between. The CDR3 is 12 amino acids.

This sequence joins TRBV18 and TRBJ1-2; possibly TRBD1 for D (6 bases). The length of the CDR3 is 15 residues. Germline V gene data show CDR1 as KGHSH and CDR2 as LQKENI. Trimming cost V 5 bases and J 0 bases, with 13 bases left between them. CDR3 bases: TGTGCCAGCTCAATCACAACAGGGACTAACTATGGCTACACCTTC. It codes for CASSITTGTNYGYTF.

The sample holds many counts of this clonotype. V usage is TRBV18 and J usage is TRBJ2-5, with a weak D call TRBD1 (5 bases). Trimming stripped 3 bases from V and 5 bases from J, with 16 bases between. The CDR3 sequence is 15 residues long. CDR1 and CDR2 (germline): KGHSH, LQKENI. CDR3 amino acids: CASSPRQRTSETQYF. As DNA, the CDR3 is TGTGCCAGCTCACCCCGACAGAGAACGTCGGAGACCCAGTACTTC.